This TCR beta chain was observed in a study of OX40 agonist ivuxolimab in advanced cancers. Study-wide background: The drug used for patients, ivuxolimab, was an agonistic anti-OX40 (CD134) antibody. Earlier anti-PD-1, anti-PD-L1 or anti-CTLA-4 therapy was permitted; about 39% had received some. Findings and limits, study-wide: Specificity for antigen went undetermined in the expanded peripheral T cells.

With respect to this clone: Its matching antigen is unknown.

Using immunoSEQ multiplex PCR, the repertoire was profiled, and TCRdb retains in-frame clones only, with some absent. The table has tens of thousands of clones, roughly 90% seen once. There are 14 residues in the CDR3. Per the germline V gene, CDR1 is MGHRA and CDR2 is YSYEKL. V dropped 5 bases and J dropped 3 bases, with 11 bases sitting between them. The source is an adult with an advanced solid tumor such as melanoma, head and neck, liver or kidney cancer. The chain joins TRBV4-1 to TRBJ2-1, with D tentatively TRBD1 (6 bases). The sample was CD4+ or CD8+ T cells sorted from blood, taken in a trial of the OX40 agonist ivuxolimab. CDR3 nucleotides: TGCGCCAGCAGCGGCAGGGGCCTCTACAATGAGCAGTTCTTC. This codes for CASSGRGLYNEQFF.